This record looks at one T cell receptor (beta chain) sequence and its context. The antigen is unknown. The data derive from a study of OX40 agonist ivuxolimab in advanced cancers. Across the whole study: The treatment was a fully human IgG2 OX40 agonist, ivuxolimab. Recorded diagnoses for dose-escalation patients were hepatocellular carcinoma, melanoma, renal cell or head and neck cancer.

Germline assignment: CDR1 MNHNS and CDR2 SASEGT. This CDR3 region has 18 residues. Trimming left V 2 bases short and J 1 base short, with 18 bases between. Notes on the study in general: Expanded clones tended on average to be more numerous among CD8+ T cells than CD4+.

Repertoires were generated with immunoSEQ multiplex PCR, while TCRdb's copy carries only in-frame clones and drops some. The data hold over 75,000 clones, with about 90% observed a single time. This sequence originates from an adult with an advanced solid tumor such as melanoma, head and neck, liver or kidney cancer. The chain links TRBV6-1 to TRBJ1-5; D perhaps matches TRBD1 (6 bases). This material consisted of CD4+ or CD8+ T cells sorted from blood, taken in a trial of the OX40 agonist ivuxolimab. Written as DNA, the CDR3 is TGTGCCAGCAGTGAAAGGGGGGGAGGAATAATCAGCAATCAGCCCCAGCATTTT. As protein: CASSERGGGIISNQPQHF.